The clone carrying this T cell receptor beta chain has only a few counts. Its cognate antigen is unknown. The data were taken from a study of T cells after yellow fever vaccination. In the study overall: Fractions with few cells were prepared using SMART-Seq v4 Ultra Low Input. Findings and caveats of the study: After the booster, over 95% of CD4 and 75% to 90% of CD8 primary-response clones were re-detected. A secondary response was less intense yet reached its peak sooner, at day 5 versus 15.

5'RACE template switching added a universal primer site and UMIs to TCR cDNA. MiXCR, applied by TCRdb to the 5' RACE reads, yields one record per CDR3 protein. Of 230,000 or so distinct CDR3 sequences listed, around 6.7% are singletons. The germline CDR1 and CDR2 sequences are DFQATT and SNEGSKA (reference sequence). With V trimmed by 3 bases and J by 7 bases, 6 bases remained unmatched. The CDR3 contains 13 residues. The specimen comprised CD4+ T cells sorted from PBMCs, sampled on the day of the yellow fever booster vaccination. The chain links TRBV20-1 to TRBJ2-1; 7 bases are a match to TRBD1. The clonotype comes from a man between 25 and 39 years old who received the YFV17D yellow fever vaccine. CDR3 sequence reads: CSARRGRRNEQFF. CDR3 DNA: TGCAGTGCTAGGAGGGGGCGGAGGAATGAGCAGTTCTTC.